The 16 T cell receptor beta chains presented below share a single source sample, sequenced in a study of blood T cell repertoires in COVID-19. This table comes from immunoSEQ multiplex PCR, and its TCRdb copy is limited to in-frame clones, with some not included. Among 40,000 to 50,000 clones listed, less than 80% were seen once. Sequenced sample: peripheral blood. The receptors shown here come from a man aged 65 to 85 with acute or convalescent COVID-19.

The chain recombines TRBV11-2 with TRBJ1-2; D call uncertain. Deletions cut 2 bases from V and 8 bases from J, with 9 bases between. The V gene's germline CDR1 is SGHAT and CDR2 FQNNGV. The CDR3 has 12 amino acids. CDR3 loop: CASSLSTAGYTF. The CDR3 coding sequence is TGTGCCAGCAGCTTATCAACAGCCGGCTACACCTTC.

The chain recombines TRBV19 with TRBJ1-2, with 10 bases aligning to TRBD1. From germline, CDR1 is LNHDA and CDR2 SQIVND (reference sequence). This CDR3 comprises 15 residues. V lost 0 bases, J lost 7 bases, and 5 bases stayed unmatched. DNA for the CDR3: TGTGCCAGTAGTATAGATGACAGGGGGCGGCCTGGCTACACCTTC. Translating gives CASSIDDRGRPGYTF.

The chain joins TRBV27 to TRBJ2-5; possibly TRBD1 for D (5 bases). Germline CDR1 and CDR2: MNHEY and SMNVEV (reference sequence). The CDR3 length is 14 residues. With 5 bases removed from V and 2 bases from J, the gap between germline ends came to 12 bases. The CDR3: CASSQGWTQETQYF. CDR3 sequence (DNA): TGTGCCAGCAGTCAAGGATGGACACAAGAGACCCAGTACTTC.

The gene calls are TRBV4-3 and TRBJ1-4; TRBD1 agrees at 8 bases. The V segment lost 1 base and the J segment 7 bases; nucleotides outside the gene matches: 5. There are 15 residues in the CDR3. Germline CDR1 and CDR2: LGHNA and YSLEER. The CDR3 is CASSQVPDRGEKLFF. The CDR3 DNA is TGCGCCAGCAGCCAAGTGCCTGACAGGGGTGAAAAACTGTTTTTT.

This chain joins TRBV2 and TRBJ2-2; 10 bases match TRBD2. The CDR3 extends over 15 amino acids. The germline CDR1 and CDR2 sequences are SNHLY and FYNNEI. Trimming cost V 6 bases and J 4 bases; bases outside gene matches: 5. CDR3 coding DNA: TGTGCCAGCAGGTTGAGCGGGAGGGCCACCGGGGAGCTGTTTTTT. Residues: CASRLSGRATGELFF.

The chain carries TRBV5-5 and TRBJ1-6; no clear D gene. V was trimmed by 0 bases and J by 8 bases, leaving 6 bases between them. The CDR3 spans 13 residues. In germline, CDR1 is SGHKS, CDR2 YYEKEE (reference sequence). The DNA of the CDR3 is TGTGCCAGCAGCTTGGACACAGATTCACCCCTCCACTTT. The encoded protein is CASSLDTDSPLHF.

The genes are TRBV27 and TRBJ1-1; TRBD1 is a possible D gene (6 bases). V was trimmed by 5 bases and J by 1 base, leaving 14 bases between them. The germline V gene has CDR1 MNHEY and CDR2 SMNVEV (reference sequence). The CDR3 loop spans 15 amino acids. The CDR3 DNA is TGTGCCAGCAGTATAGGACAGAGCTGGAACACTGAAGCTTTCTTT. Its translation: CASSIGQSWNTEAFF.

CDR3 region: CASSYRHGRGGISNQPQHF. CDR3 nucleotide sequence: TGTGCCAGCAGCTATAGGCATGGGCGGGGAGGTATCAGCAATCAGCCCCAGCATTTT. V is TRBV11-3 and J is TRBJ1-5, with D unresolved. Germline values: CDR1 SGHNT, CDR2 YENEEA. The CDR3 is 19 residues long. With 4 bases removed from V and 1 base from J, the gap between germline ends came to 23 bases.

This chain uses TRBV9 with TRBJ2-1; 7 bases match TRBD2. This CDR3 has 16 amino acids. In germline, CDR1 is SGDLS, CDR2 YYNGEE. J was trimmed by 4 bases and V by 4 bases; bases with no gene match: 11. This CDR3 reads CASSPQGQRGYNEQFF. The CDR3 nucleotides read TGTGCCAGCAGCCCCCAGGGCCAGCGGGGTTACAATGAGCAGTTCTTC.

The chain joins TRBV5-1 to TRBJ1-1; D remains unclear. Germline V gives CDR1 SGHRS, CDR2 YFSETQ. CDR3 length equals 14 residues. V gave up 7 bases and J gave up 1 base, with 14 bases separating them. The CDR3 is CASSTSGKNTEAFF. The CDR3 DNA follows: TGCGCCAGCTCCACGTCAGGTAAGAACACTGAAGCTTTCTTT.

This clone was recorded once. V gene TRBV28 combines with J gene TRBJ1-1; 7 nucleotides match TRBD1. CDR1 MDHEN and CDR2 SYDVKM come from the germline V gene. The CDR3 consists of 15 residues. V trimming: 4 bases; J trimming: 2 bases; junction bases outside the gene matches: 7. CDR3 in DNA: TGTGCCAGCAGTTCCCAGGGACAGAAAAACACTGAAGCTTTCTTT. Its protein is CASSSQGQKNTEAFF.

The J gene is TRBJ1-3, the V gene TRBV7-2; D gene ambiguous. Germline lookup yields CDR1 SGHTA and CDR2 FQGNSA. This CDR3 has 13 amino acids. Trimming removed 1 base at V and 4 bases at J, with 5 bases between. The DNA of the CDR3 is TGTGCCAGCAGCTTAGACAAGGGAAACACCATATATTTT. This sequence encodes CASSLDKGNTIYF. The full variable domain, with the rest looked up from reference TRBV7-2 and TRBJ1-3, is GAGVSQSPSNKVTEKGKDVELRCDPISGHTALYWYRQSLGQGLEFLIYFQGNSAPDKSGLPSDRFSAERTGGSVSTLTIQRTQQEDSAVYLCASSLDKGNTIYFGEGSWLTVV.

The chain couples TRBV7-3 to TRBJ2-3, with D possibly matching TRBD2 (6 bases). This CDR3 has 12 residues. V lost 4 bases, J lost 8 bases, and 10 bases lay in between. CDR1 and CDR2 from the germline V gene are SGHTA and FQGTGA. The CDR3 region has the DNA TGTGCCAGCAGCTCAACCGGGGGTACGCAGTATTTT. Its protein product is CASSSTGGTQYF.

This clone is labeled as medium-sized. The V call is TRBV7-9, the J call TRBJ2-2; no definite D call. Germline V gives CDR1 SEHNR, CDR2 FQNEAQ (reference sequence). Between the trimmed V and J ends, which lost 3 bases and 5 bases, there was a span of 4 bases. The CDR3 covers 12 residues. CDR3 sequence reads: CASSFSTGELFF. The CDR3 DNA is TGTGCCAGCAGCTTTAGTACCGGGGAGCTGTTTTTT.

The CDR3 nucleotides read TGTGCTAGCGGGGACGGGAGTCGGGTTGAGCAGTTCTTC. Amino acid sequence: CASGDGSRVEQFF. The J gene is TRBJ2-1, the V gene TRBV6-6; 8 nucleotides match TRBD2. Germline V CDR1 and CDR2: MNHNY, SVGAGI (reference sequence). The CDR3 length is 13 residues.

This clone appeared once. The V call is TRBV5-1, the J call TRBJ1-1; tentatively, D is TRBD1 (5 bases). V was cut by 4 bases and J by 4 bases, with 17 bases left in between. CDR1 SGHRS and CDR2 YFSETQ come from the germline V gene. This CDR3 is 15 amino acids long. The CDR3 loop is CASSEAGYFATEAFF. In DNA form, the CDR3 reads TGCGCCAGCAGCGAAGCAGGGTACTTTGCCACTGAAGCTTTCTTT.